One and the same sample provided the 2 T cell receptor beta chains below, sequenced in a study of T cells after yellow fever vaccination. TCRdb reprocessed the 5' RACE reads with MiXCR, giving one entry per CDR3 protein. The sample has 450,000 to 550,000 distinct CDR3 sequences; about 19% are singletons. This specimen was PBMCs, taken 15 days after the yellow fever booster vaccination. The source of these receptors is a man aged 25-40 years who received the YFV17D yellow fever vaccine.

In nucleotides, the CDR3 is TGTGCCAGCAGCCAGACCATAGGACTAGCGGGGTATGAGCAGTTCTTC. As protein: CASSQTIGLAGYEQFF. This chain connects TRBV14 to TRBJ2-1; 12 bases are shared with TRBD2. CDR1 is SGHDN, CDR2 FVKESK, per germline. CDR3 size: 16 residues. After removal of 3 bases from V and 8 bases from J, the junction contained 8 bases not matched to a gene.

In this sample, this clonotype turned up a few times. The rearrangement uses TRBV5-6 and TRBJ1-1; D is undetermined. CDR3 length: 13 amino acids. The V gene lost 0 bases and the J gene lost 6 bases, with 9 bases spanning the gap. Germline V lookup: CDR1 SGHDT, CDR2 YYEEEE. CDR3 sequence reads: CASSLADRAEAFF. The CDR3 DNA reads TGTGCCAGCAGCTTGGCAGATCGCGCTGAAGCTTTCTTT.